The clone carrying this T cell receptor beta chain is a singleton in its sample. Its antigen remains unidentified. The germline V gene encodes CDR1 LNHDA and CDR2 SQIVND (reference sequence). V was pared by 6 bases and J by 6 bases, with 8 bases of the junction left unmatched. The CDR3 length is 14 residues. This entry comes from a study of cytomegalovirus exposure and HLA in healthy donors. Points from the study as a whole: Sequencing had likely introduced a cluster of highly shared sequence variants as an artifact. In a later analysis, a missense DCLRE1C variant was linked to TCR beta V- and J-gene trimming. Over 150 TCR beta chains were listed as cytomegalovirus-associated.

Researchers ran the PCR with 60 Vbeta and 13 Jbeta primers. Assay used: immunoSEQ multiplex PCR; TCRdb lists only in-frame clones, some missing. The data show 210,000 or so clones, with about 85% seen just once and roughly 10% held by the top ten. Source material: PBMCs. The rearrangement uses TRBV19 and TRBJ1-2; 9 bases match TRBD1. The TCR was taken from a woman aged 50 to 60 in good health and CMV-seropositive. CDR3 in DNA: TGTGCCAGTAGCCGACAGGGGGGATCGGATGGCTACACCTTC. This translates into CASSRQGGSDGYTF. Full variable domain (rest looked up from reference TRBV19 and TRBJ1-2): DGGITQSPKYLFRKEGQNVTLSCEQNLNHDAMYWYRQDPGQGLRLIYYSQIVNDFQKGDIAEGYSVSREKKESFPLTVTSAQKNPTAFYLCASSRQGGSDGYTFGSGTRLTVV.